These T cell receptor beta chains were read from a single sample in a study of cytomegalovirus exposure and HLA in healthy donors. The data were produced by immunoSEQ multiplex PCR, yet TCRdb's version contains in-frame clones alone and is incomplete. The table has about 85,000 clones, 75% to 85% seen once. Sample: PBMCs. Receptors originate from a man between 50 and 59 years old in good health and CMV-seropositive. Both conserved end residues are part of each CDR3. The D gene is left open where the match is weak. Clone size is stated in some rows and not others, as once, few, many or a class when expanded.

CDR3aa | CDR3nt | d_gene | j_gene | abundance | v_gene
CASSRGGGTGGLNTEAFF | TGCGCCAGCAGCCGGGGAGGCGGGACAGGGGGATTGAACACTGAAGCTTTCTTT | TRBD1 | TRBJ1-1 | . | TRBV5-1
CATTDRGDPVSPLHF | TGTGCCACCACGGACAGGGGGGATCCAGTTTCACCCCTCCACTTT | TRBD1 | TRBJ1-6 | . | TRBV19
CASSIGGTGALLEPQHF | TGTGCCAGCAGTATTGGGGGGACAGGGGCCCTCTTGGAGCCCCAGCATTTT | . | TRBJ1-5 | . | TRBV21-1
CASSFRGLPDEQYF | TGCGCCAGCAGCTTCAGGGGGCTCCCTGACGAGCAGTACTTC | TRBD1 | TRBJ2-7 | . | TRBV4-3
CASSIGRGGEQYF | TGCGCCAGCAGCATAGGACGAGGAGGAGAGCAGTACTTC | . | TRBJ2-7 | . | TRBV5-1
CASSSDSYEQYF | TGTGCCAGCAGCTCAGATTCCTACGAGCAGTACTTC | . | TRBJ2-7 | . | TRBV11-1
CASSPMGRLAGAYGETQYF | TGTGCCAGCAGCCCCATGGGGCGACTAGCGGGCGCTTATGGAGAGACCCAGTACTTC | TRBD2 | TRBJ2-5 | . | TRBV5-4
CASSDRGQGGGYTF | TGTGCCAGCAGTGACCGAGGACAGGGAGGAGGCTACACCTTC | TRBD1 | TRBJ1-2 | once | TRBV7-9
CAWSRGLNTEAFF | TGTGCCTGGAGTCGTGGCTTGAACACTGAAGCTTTCTTT | . | TRBJ1-1 | . | TRBV30
CASLGLAGGRSYNEQFF | TGTGCCAGCTTGGGACTAGCGGGAGGGCGATCCTACAATGAGCAGTTCTTC | TRBD2 | TRBJ2-1 | . | TRBV2
CASRDRGLNQPQHF | TGTGCCAGCAGAGACAGGGGGCTGAATCAGCCCCAGCATTTT | TRBD1 | TRBJ1-5 | . | TRBV2
CASMTGTGREQYF | TGCGCCAGCATGACAGGGACGGGTCGAGAGCAGTACTTC | TRBD1 | TRBJ2-7 | . | TRBV5-1
CAWSDNKGKTAYEQYF | TGTGCCTGGAGTGACAACAAGGGGAAGACGGCATACGAGCAGTACTTC | . | TRBJ2-7 | few | TRBV30
CARLDRGHEQFF | TGTGCCCGCTTGGACAGGGGCCATGAGCAGTTCTTC | TRBD1 | TRBJ2-1 | . | TRBV30
CASSLGQGGQPQHF | TGTGCCAGCAGCCTTGGACAGGGGGGGCAGCCCCAGCATTTT | TRBD1 | TRBJ1-5 | once | TRBV9
CASRNRVSTDTQYF | TGTGCCAGCAGAAACAGGGTTAGCACAGATACGCAGTATTTT | . | TRBJ2-3 | . | TRBV2
CASSLEPGQETQYF | TGTGCCAGCAGCTTAGAGCCAGGGCAAGAGACCCAGTACTTC | . | TRBJ2-5 | . | TRBV5-5
CASSFSGNSGNTIYF | TGTGCCAGCAGCTTTTCAGGGAACTCTGGAAACACCATATATTTT | . | TRBJ1-3 | . | TRBV5-5
CASTLNRGSNQPQHF | TGTGCCAGCACCCTGAACCGGGGTAGCAATCAGCCCCAGCATTTT | . | TRBJ1-5 | . | TRBV2
CASSLAQGYEQYF | TGTGCCAGCAGCTTAGCTCAGGGCTACGAGCAGTACTTC | . | TRBJ2-7 | . | TRBV7-8
CASRTGGSNTEAFF | TGTGCCAGCAGGACAGGGGGCTCGAACACTGAAGCTTTCTTT | TRBD1 | TRBJ1-1 | once | TRBV27
CASSQDRVIYEQYF | TGCGCCAGCAGCCAAGACAGGGTAATCTACGAGCAGTACTTC | . | TRBJ2-7 | . | TRBV4-3
CASYRDRAYEQYF | TGTGCCAGCTACCGGGACAGGGCCTACGAGCAGTACTTC | TRBD1 | TRBJ2-7 | once | TRBV6-1
CASSAQRPGESSYEQYF | TGTGCCAGCAGCGCACAACGGCCAGGGGAGAGCTCCTACGAGCAGTACTTC | . | TRBJ2-7 | once | TRBV7-9
CASRTTPGQGKETQYF | TGTGCCAGCAGGACTACTCCGGGACAGGGTAAAGAGACCCAGTACTTC | TRBD1 | TRBJ2-5 | . | TRBV28
CASSPPWAGQGVTSSRPEQFF | TGTGCCAGCTCACCACCGTGGGCGGGACAGGGGGTGACTAGCAGTCGTCCTGAGCAGTTCTTC | TRBD1 | TRBJ2-1 | . | TRBV18
CASSPGPDDEKLFF | TGTGCCAGCAGCCCAGGGCCTGATGATGAAAAACTGTTTTTT | . | TRBJ1-4 | . | TRBV7-2
CAWSPQSTGSSYEQYF | TGTGCCTGGAGCCCGCAATCGACAGGGAGCTCCTACGAGCAGTACTTC | TRBD1 | TRBJ2-7 | . | TRBV30
CASSGPTGYEQYF | TGTGCCAGCAGTGGACCGACAGGCTACGAGCAGTACTTC | . | TRBJ2-7 | once | TRBV2
CASTGGVSGANVLTF | TGTGCCAGCACTGGGGGGGTCTCTGGGGCCAACGTCCTGACTTTC | TRBD2 | TRBJ2-6 | . | TRBV6-1
CASSPSGSTGELFF | TGTGCCAGCAGCCCTAGCGGGAGCACCGGGGAGCTGTTTTTT | TRBD2 | TRBJ2-2 | . | TRBV11-2
CASSVSPGRESKYF | TGTGCCAGCAGCGTATCCCCCGGACGGGAGAGTAAGTACTTC | . | TRBJ2-7 | . | TRBV9
CASSLGSETSLTYEQYF | TGTGCCAGCAGCTTAGGATCCGAGACTAGCCTAACCTACGAGCAGTACTTC | TRBD2 | TRBJ2-7 | . | TRBV7-8
CATTGRAQQYF | TGTGCCACCACAGGGCGAGCCCAGCAGTACTTC | . | TRBJ2-7 | . | TRBV6-5
CAIRGSDTGQETQYF | TGTGCCATCAGAGGTTCAGACACGGGACAAGAGACCCAGTACTTC | . | TRBJ2-5 | . | TRBV10-3
CASSSTSGGGETQYF | TGTGCCAGCAGCTCTACTAGCGGAGGGGGAGAGACCCAGTACTTC | TRBD2 | TRBJ2-5 | . | TRBV13
CAWSVPWTGVIHEQYF | TGTGCCTGGAGTGTACCCTGGACAGGGGTAATTCACGAGCAGTACTTC | TRBD1 | TRBJ2-7 | once | TRBV30
CASTPRGGIGANEKLFF | TGTGCCAGCACCCCGCGGGGGGGAATCGGTGCTAATGAAAAACTGTTTTTT | . | TRBJ1-4 | . | TRBV7-2
CASSAADRLGNEQFF | TGTGCCAGCAGCGCAGCGGACCGCTTGGGCAATGAGCAGTTCTTC | . | TRBJ2-1 | . | TRBV7-2
CASNSEGTSTDTQYF | TGCGCCAGCAACTCCGAGGGGACAAGCACAGATACGCAGTATTTT | . | TRBJ2-3 | . | TRBV10-1
CASSQTTGVSTGELFF | TGCGCCAGCAGCCAAACTACGGGAGTGAGTACCGGGGAGCTGTTTTTT | . | TRBJ2-2 | . | TRBV4-1
CSVVPLNTYEQYF | TGCAGCGTTGTGCCCCTCAACACCTACGAGCAGTACTTC | . | TRBJ2-7 | . | TRBV29-1
CASSTGYGSSYEQYF | TGTGCCAGCAGCACGGGTTACGGTAGCTCCTACGAGCAGTACTTC | . | TRBJ2-7 | once | TRBV11-2
CASSFRTADYEQYF | TGTGCCAGCAGCTTTCGCACGGCGGACTACGAGCAGTACTTC | . | TRBJ2-7 | . | TRBV5-6
CASSNGPPLTLHF | TGTGCCAGCTCAAATGGCCCACCCCTCACCCTCCACTTT | . | TRBJ1-6 | . | TRBV18
CATSRDQGATSEQYF | TGTGCCACCAGCAGAGATCAGGGTGCTACCAGCGAGCAGTACTTC | . | TRBJ2-7 | . | TRBV15
CSVDSETTSTDTQYF | TGCAGCGTTGATTCCGAGACGACTTCCACAGATACGCAGTATTTT | . | TRBJ2-3 | . | TRBV29-1
CASSGAGGSSYNEQFF | TGCGCCAGCAGCGGAGCGGGAGGGAGCTCCTACAATGAGCAGTTCTTC | TRBD2 | TRBJ2-1 | . | TRBV5-1
CASSFWGHGSTQETQYF | TGTGCCAGCAGCTTCTGGGGGCACGGCTCCACGCAAGAGACCCAGTACTTC | . | TRBJ2-5 | . | TRBV7-8
CSARTSGSLEQYF | TGCAGCGCTAGGACTAGCGGGAGCCTCGAGCAGTACTTC | TRBD2 | TRBJ2-7 | . | TRBV29-1
CASSWAGNSGNTIYF | TGTGCCAGCAGCTGGGCAGGTAACTCTGGAAACACCATATATTTT | . | TRBJ1-3 | . | TRBV5-5
CASSSEQGNNEKLFF | TGTGCCAGCAGCAGCGAACAGGGAAATAATGAAAAACTGTTTTTT | . | TRBJ1-4 | . | TRBV28